The text below deals with one T cell receptor (beta chain). It has no known antigen specificity. Per-base quality was not reported, and no clone a single base away is much larger than it. V loses 3 bases of germline sequence and J loses 1 base, and the interval between the two ends is 11 bases. Including the terminal cysteine and phenylalanine, the CDR3 comprises 15 residues. Only CDR3 DNA remains: 45 bases, in frame from the first base. The germline V gene gives CDR1 as MNHNS and CDR2 as SASEGT. This sample is part of a study of blood T cell repertoires in COVID-19 (dated by TCRdb to the early 2020s). At the level of the whole study: Samples covering the acute and convalescent phases of COVID-19 were provided by collaborators in the United States, Italy and Spain. The material from the prospective study consisted of cDNA or gDNA derived from T cells, B-cell-depleted T cells, or PBMCs. Subjects who had been exposed to COVID-19, were actively infected with it, or had recovered from it provided the deeply sampled blood TCRbeta repertoires that made up the dataset. A freely available public database, intended as a resource for researchers studying the immune response to SARS-CoV-2, is where the repertoires were released. Samples were obtained from the ongoing ImmuneRACE study (first 160 participants) and from some 1,200 subjects provided by 6 global collaborators. Nearly every sample came with metadata listing a de-identified subject ID, COVID-19 status, age in years and sex. Where available, HLA class I and class II types were obtained from metadata supplied by the sample provider rather than from assay-based typing. Points the paper makes about the study in general: Clinical and demographic metadata were provided uncurated, with the amount varying by source and participant.

TCRbeta CDR3 regions were amplified from genomic DNA using the immunoSEQ Assay, a bias-controlled multiplex PCR. The study's own analysis went as follows. The number of nucleated cells in each sample was estimated by amplification of reference gene primers within the assay. To quantify the absolute abundance of each unique TCRbeta CDR3 rearrangement, sequence reads were collapsed and filtered. For each sample, productive Simpson clonality was calculated by taking the square root of Simpson's diversity index across productive rearrangements. As stored in TCRdb, this immuneACCESS dataset retains in-frame rearrangements with V and J assigned. A fraction of the clones does not appear; measured against another copy, unresolved V genes explain less than half of the discrepancy, and the remainder lacks a known reason. D and trimming come from the DNA, and the V and J calls and clone size come from that table. For this sample there are roughly 110,000 clones; approximately 88% appear just once. Jointly, the top ten make up roughly 0.83% of the sample.

The collaborating institutions used their own protocols to collect whole blood in K2EDTA tubes. For TCRbeta analysis, collaborators shipped samples in one of three forms: frozen whole blood, isolated PBMCs, or DNA extracted from either of those sample types. The sequence joins TRBV6-1 to TRBJ2-3; TRBD2 is a weak D gene call, 5 bases matching. This clonotype originated in a woman between 70 and 85 years old with acute or convalescent COVID-19. The material sequenced was peripheral blood. The nucleotide sequence is TGTGCCAGCAGTGATACCGCGAGGGGCACAGATACGCAGTATTTT. Protein translation: CASSDTARGTDTQYF.